This TCR beta chain comes out of a study of blood T cell repertoires in COVID-19. Study overall: The United States, Italy and Spain provided the acute and convalescent COVID-19 samples. PBMCs, B-cell-depleted T cells, or T cells were the source of the cDNA or gDNA that made up the material.

The CDR3 has 13 residues. The V gene's germline CDR1 is SQVTM and CDR2 ANQGSEA. V lost 6 bases, J lost 0 bases, and 12 bases lay in between. Methods used by the authors: Cell counts per sample came from amplifying reference gene primers. Profiling relied on immunoSEQ multiplex PCR, and the TCRdb table lists in-frame clones only, not all of them. The V and J calls and clone size are taken from that table; D and trimming were inferred from the DNA. This table has about 52,000 clones, about 83% appearing once. V and J are TRBV29-1 and TRBJ2-7; perhaps TRBD1 as D (6 bases). This clonotype was obtained from an elderly woman with acute or convalescent COVID-19. Material for sequencing was peripheral blood. CDR3 coding DNA: TGCAGCGTGGACGGACAGAGCTCCTACGAGCAGTACTTC. This translates into CSVDGQSSYEQYF.